The rows below give T cell receptor beta chains drawn from one sample of a study of T cell responses to AZD1222 COVID-19 vaccine. Assay: immunoSEQ multiplex PCR; the TCRdb copy retains only in-frame clones and omits some. The repertoire holds 140,000 or so clones, with about 92% as singletons. The sample in question was peripheral blood, obtained after recovery from COVID-19. These receptors were collected from an adult who had recovered from COVID-19. Both conserved end residues are part of each CDR3. D genes are given only for firm matches. Size is omitted from some rows. Given values are once, few, many or a class for expanded clones.

- | - | 16 | TRBJ1-5 | TRBV6-6 | CASSTFRGASNQPQHF | TGTGCCAGCAGTACCTTTAGAGGGGCAAGCAATCAGCCCCAGCATTTT
- | - | 15 | TRBJ2-1 | TRBV7-3 | CASSDGISSYNEQFF | TGTGCCAGCAGCGACGGGATCAGCTCCTACAATGAGCAGTTCTTC
- | once | 16 | TRBJ1-3 | TRBV7-2 | CASSLQGLLEGNTIYF | TGTGCCAGCAGCTTGCAGGGGCTCCTCGAGGGAAACACCATATATTTT
- | - | 17 | TRBJ2-1 | TRBV3-1/TRBV3-2 | CASSHPASPPYYNEQFF | TGTGCCAGCAGCCACCCTGCCTCCCCCCCCTACTACAATGAGCAGTTCTTC
- | - | 16 | TRBJ1-3 | TRBV3-1/TRBV3-2 | CASSQVSGARGNTIYF | TGTGCCAGCAGCCAAGTATCAGGGGCAAGGGGAAACACCATATATTTT
TRBD2 | - | 15 | TRBJ2-3 | TRBV19 | CASSIGGGSTDTQYF | TGTGCCAGTAGTATCGGGGGGGGTAGCACAGATACGCAGTATTTT
TRBD1 | - | 14 | TRBJ2-2 | TRBV10-3 | CAIPGTVNTGELFF | TGTGCCATACCCGGGACAGTGAACACCGGGGAGCTGTTTTTT
- | once | 13 | TRBJ2-1 | TRBV12-3/TRBV12-4 | CASSRNDWNEQFF | TGTGCCAGCAGCCGAAATGACTGGAATGAGCAGTTCTTC
- | - | 12 | TRBJ1-2 | TRBV6-5 | CASRQGFDGYTF | TGTGCCAGCAGGCAGGGTTTCGACGGCTACACCTTC
- | - | 13 | TRBJ1-3 | TRBV7-3 | CASSLGTGNTIYF | TGTGCCAGCAGCTTAGGCACTGGAAACACCATATATTTT
- | - | 13 | TRBJ1-1 | TRBV14 | CASSQDLNTEAFF | TGTGCCAGCAGCCAGGACTTGAACACTGAAGCTTTCTTT
- | - | 12 | TRBJ2-1 | TRBV28 | CASSLIGNEQFF | TGTGCCAGCAGTTTAATTGGCAATGAGCAGTTCTTC
TRBD1 | once | 16 | TRBJ2-5 | TRBV28 | CASRKPGQRNQETQYF | TGTGCCAGCAGGAAGCCGGGACAGAGAAACCAAGAGACCCAGTACTTC
- | few | 15 | TRBJ2-5 | TRBV6-4 | CASSVTESKQETQYF | TGTGCCAGCAGTGTAACGGAGTCCAAACAAGAGACCCAGTACTTC